Shown below are 9 T cell receptor beta chains from a single sample sequenced in a study of blood T cell repertoires in COVID-19. Using immunoSEQ multiplex PCR, the repertoire was profiled, and TCRdb retains in-frame clones only, with some absent. The sample holds 100,000 to 120,000 clones, approximately 70% seen once. The sample was peripheral blood. The receptors come from a woman aged 60 to 75 with acute or convalescent COVID-19.

This clone was observed a few times. V gene TRBV24-1 combines with J gene TRBJ2-2; 9 bases match TRBD2. The germline CDR1 and CDR2 sequences are KGHDR and SFDVKD. The CDR3 covers 16 residues. J was trimmed by 9 bases and V by 5 bases; bases with no gene match: 12. The CDR3 DNA is TGTGCCACCAGTGCCCTAGAGGCTAGCGGGGTTTGGGAGCTGTTTTTT. Translation gives CATSALEASGVWELFF.

The chain carries TRBV5-1 and TRBJ2-7; 8 bases align to TRBD1. Unmatched junction bases numbered 6, after V lost 4 bases and J lost 0 bases. The germline CDR1 and CDR2 sequences are SGHRS and YFSETQ. The length of the CDR3 is 15 residues. The CDR3 loop reads CASSPTGDISYEQYF. CDR3 coding DNA: TGCGCCAGCAGCCCGACAGGGGATATCTCCTACGAGCAGTACTTC.

This rearrangement joins TRBV2 to TRBJ2-2; tentative D call: TRBD1 (5 bases). The germline V gene has CDR1 SNHLY and CDR2 FYNNEI. The CDR3 sequence is 13 residues long. Trimming removed 5 bases at V and 6 bases at J, with 10 bases between. The CDR3 DNA reads as TGTGCCAGCAGTCCCCAGGGATCCGGGGAGCTGTTTTTT. Protein sequence: CASSPQGSGELFF.

This clone was detected only once. The chain employs TRBV7-3 and TRBJ2-3; 7 bases agree with TRBD1. The V and J ends lost 8 bases and 2 bases, in that order; junction bases with no gene match: 7. CDR1 and CDR2 (germline): SGHTA, FQGTGA. CDR3 size: 14 residues. The CDR3 is CASSSGGTTDTQYF. CDR3 in DNA: TGTGCCAGCTCTTCAGGGGGAACCACAGATACGCAGTATTTT.

CDR3: CASSRAGGRAYEQYF. The CDR3, as DNA: TGTGCCAGCTCACGGGCGGGGGGCCGGGCCTACGAGCAGTACTTC. The chain employs TRBV18 and TRBJ2-7; 8 nucleotides line up with TRBD2. The CDR3 is 15 residues long. The ends lost 4 bases at V and 2 bases at J; junction bases unmatched: 7. CDR1 and CDR2 from the germline V gene are KGHSH and LQKENI. Complete variable domain (other parts from reference TRBV18 and TRBJ2-7): NAGVMQNPRHLVRRRGQEARLRCSPMKGHSHVYWYRQLPEEGLKFMVYLQKENIIDESGMPKERFSAEFPKEGPSILRIQQVVRGDSAAYFCASSRAGGRAYEQYFGPGTRLTVT.

This clone appeared a few times. V usage is TRBV28 and J usage is TRBJ1-5; TRBD1 matches at 10 bases. The CDR3 is made up of 15 amino acids. V lost 1 base and J lost 6; bases outside the gene matches: 3. The germline V gene encodes CDR1 MDHEN and CDR2 SYDVKM. The CDR3, as DNA: TGTGCCAGCAGTTTATTCGGGACAGGGGTTCAGCCCCAGCATTTT. The encoded protein is CASSLFGTGVQPQHF.

The chain carries TRBV29-1 and TRBJ1-2, with 7 bases aligning to TRBD1. CDR1 SQVTM and CDR2 ANQGSEA come from the germline V gene. This CDR3 region has 15 residues. The V segment lost 4 bases and the J segment 0 bases; nucleotides outside the gene matches: 8. CDR3 nucleotides: TGCAGCGTTGGAACCCGACAGGGAGCTAACTATGGCTACACCTTC. It translates to CSVGTRQGANYGYTF.

The genes are TRBV25-1 and TRBJ1-6; 7 bases fit TRBD1. J was trimmed by 5 bases and V by 6 bases; bases with no gene match: 7. Looked up from germline, CDR1 is MGHDK and CDR2 is SYGVNS. This CDR3 is built from 15 residues. CDR3 sequence: CASRRQGDNNSPLHF. As DNA, the CDR3 is TGTGCCAGCAGAAGACAGGGAGATAATAATTCACCCCTCCACTTT.

In DNA, the CDR3 is TGTGCCAGCAGTTCGGGAGGGGCCGGATATCAGCCCCAGCATTTT. Encoded protein: CASSSGGAGYQPQHF. This chain uses TRBV2 with TRBJ1-5; maybe TRBD1 (5 bases). Trimming took off 5 bases at V and 5 bases at J, with 16 bases between the two ends. This CDR3 region has 15 residues. CDR1 is SNHLY, CDR2 FYNNEI, per germline.